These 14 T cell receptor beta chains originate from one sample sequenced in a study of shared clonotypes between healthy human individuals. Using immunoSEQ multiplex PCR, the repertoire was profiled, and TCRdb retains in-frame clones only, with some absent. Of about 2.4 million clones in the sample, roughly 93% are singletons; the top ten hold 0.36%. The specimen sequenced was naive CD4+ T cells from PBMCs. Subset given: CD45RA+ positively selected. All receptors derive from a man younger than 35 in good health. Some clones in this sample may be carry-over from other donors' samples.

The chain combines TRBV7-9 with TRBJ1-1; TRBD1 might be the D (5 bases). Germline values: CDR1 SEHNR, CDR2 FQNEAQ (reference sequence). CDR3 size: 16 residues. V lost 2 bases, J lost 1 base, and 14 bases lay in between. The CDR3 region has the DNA TGTGCCAGCAGCTTAAGGTTCGGGACGGAGAACACTGAAGCTTTCTTT. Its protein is CASSLRFGTENTEAFF. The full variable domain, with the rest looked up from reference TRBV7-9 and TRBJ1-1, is DTGVSQNPRHKITKRGQNVTFRCDPISEHNRLYWYRQTLGQGPEFLTYFQNEAQLEKSRLLSDRFSAERPKGSFSTLEIQRTEQGDSAMYLCASSLRFGTENTEAFFGQGTRLTVV.

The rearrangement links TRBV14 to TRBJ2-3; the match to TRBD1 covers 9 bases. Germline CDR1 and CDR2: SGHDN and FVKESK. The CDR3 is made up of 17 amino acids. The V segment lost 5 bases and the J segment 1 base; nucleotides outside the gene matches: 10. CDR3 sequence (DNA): TGTGCCAGCAGCGCTCGGACAGGGGTTTGGGGCACAGATACGCAGTATTTT. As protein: CASSARTGVWGTDTQYF.

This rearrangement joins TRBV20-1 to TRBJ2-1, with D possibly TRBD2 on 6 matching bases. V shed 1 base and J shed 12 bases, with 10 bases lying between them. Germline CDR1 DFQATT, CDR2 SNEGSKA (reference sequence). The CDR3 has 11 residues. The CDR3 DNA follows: TGCAGTGCTAGAGCTCTGGGGGGGCAGTTCTTC. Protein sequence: CSARALGGQFF.

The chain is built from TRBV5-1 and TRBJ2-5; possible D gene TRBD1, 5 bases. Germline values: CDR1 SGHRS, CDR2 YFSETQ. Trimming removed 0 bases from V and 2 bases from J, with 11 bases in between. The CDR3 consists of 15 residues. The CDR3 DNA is TGCGCCAGCAGCTTGGGGACGACAGCACAAGAGACCCAGTACTTC. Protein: CASSLGTTAQETQYF.

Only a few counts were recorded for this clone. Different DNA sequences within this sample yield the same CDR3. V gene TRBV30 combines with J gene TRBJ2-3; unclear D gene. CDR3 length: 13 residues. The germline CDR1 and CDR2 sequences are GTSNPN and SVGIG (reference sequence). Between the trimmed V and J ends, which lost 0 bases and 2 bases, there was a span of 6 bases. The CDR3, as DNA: TGTGCCTGGAGTGTACGGGTCACAGATACGCAGTATTTT. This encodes CAWSVRVTDTQYF.

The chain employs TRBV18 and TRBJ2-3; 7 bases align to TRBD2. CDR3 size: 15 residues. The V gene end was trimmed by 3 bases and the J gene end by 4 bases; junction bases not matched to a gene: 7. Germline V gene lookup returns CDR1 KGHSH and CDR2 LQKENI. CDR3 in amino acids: CASSPGGSGADTQYF. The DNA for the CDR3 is TGTGCCAGCTCACCGGGGGGGTCCGGGGCAGATACGCAGTATTTT.

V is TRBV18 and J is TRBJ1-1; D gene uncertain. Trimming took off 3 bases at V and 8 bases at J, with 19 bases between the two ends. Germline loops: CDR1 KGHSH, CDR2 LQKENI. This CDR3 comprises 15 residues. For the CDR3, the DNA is TGTGCCAGCTCACCCGGTGGGGTATACAATCGGGAAGCTTTCTTT. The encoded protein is CASSPGGVYNREAFF.

The CDR3 here is CASSLTQGGTNIQYF. In DNA form, the CDR3 reads TGTGCCAGCTCACTAACTCAGGGGGGTACAAACATTCAGTACTTC. V usage is TRBV18 and J usage is TRBJ2-4; tentatively, D is TRBD1 (7 bases). Trimming removed 4 bases from V and 6 bases from J, with 16 bases in between. Germline CDR1 reads KGHSH; CDR2 reads LQKENI. This CDR3 is built from 15 residues.

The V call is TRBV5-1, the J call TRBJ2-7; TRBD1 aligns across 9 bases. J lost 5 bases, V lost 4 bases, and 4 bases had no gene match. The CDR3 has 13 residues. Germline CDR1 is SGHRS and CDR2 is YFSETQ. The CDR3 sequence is CASSQTGGHEQYF. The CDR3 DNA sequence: TGCGCCAGCAGCCAAACAGGGGGCCACGAGCAGTACTTC.

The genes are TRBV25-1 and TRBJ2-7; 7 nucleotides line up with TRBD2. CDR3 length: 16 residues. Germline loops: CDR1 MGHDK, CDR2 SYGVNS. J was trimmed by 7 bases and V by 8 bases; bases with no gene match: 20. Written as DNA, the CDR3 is TGTGCCAGCCAAGATGGGGGGGTGGGTGCCGGACGGGAGCAGTACTTC. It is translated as CASQDGGVGAGREQYF.

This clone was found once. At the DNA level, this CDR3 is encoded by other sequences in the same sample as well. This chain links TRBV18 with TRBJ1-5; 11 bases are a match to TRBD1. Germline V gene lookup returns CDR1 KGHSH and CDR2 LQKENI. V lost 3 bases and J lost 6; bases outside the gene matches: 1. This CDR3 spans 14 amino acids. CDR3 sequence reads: CASSPDRGLQPQHF. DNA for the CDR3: TGTGCCAGCTCACCGGACAGGGGGCTTCAGCCCCAGCATTTT.

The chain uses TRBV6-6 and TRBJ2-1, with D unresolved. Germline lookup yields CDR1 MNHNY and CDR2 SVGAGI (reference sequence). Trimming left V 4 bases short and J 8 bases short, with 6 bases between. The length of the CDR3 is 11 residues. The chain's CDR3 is CASSLEDEQFF. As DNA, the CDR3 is TGTGCCAGCAGTTTAGAGGATGAGCAGTTCTTC.

The CDR3 loop reads CASSAGSGSHEQYF. The CDR3 coding sequence is TGTGCCAGCAGTGCTGGTAGCGGGTCCCACGAGCAGTACTTC. The chain couples TRBV2 to TRBJ2-7, with TRBD2 matching 7 bases. This CDR3 has 14 amino acids. Germline CDR1 SNHLY, CDR2 FYNNEI. V gave up 4 bases and J gave up 5 bases; unmatched junction bases: 8.

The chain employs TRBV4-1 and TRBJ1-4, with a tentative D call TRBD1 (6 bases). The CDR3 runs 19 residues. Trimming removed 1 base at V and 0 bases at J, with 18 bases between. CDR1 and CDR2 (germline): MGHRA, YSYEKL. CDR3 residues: CASSQVLDRRFTTNEKLFF. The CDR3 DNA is TGCGCCAGCAGCCAAGTATTGGACAGAAGATTTACAACTAATGAAAAACTGTTTTTT.